This T cell receptor (beta chain) was documented in a study of blood T cells in healthy people across ages. General study results and limits: PBMCs were not sorted, which prevented a conclusive comparison of naive versus antigen-experienced cells.

A sample-barcoded 5' primer and a J-beta primer mix were used in a second PCR of roughly 6 to 12 cycles. TCRdb re-called the 5' RACE reads through MiXCR, storing one row per CDR3 protein. The sample contains roughly 800,000 distinct CDR3 sequences, about three fifths of which appear only once. Isolation recovered at least 6.5 million PBMCs from every sample. Extracted total RNA amounted to at least 5.5 micrograms for each sample. V lost 0 bases and J lost 8, with 19 bases in between. The CDR3 totals 16 residues. CDR1 is LNHNV, CDR2 YYDKDF, per germline (reference sequence). Worth noting for this clonotype: No antigen is known for it.

V and J are TRBV15 and TRBJ1-2; D remains unclear. This sequence was found in a man aged 30 to 39 in good health. The sample taken for sequencing was blood. The CDR3 loop is CATSRDYNFFGWGYTF. DNA for the CDR3: TGTGCCACCAGCAGAGATTACAATTTTTTTGGATGGGGCTACACCTTC.